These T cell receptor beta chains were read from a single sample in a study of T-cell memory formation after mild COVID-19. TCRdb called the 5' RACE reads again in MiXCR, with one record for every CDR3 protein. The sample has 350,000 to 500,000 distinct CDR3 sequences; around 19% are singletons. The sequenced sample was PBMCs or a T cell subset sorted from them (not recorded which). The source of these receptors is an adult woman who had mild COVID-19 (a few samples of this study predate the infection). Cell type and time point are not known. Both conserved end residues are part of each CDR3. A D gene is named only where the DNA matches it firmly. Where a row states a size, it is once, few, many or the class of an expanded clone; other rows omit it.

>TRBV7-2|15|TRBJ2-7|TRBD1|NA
TGTGCCAGCAGCAGTCCGGGGCAGGGGGTGGACGAGCAGTACTTC
CASSSPGQGVDEQYF
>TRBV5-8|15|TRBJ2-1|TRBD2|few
TGTGCCAGCAGCCGATTGGGGGGGTCGTACAATGAGCAGTTCTTC
CASSRLGGSYNEQFF
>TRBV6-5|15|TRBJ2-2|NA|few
TGTGCCAGCAAGAACAGGGCGGCGAACACCGGGGAGCTGTTTTTT
CASKNRAANTGELFF
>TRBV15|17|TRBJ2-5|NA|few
TGTGCCACCAGCAGAGATGGCGGGCGGCCGGGGAGAGAGACCCAGTACTTC
CATSRDGGRPGRETQYF
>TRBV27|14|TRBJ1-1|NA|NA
TGTGCCAGCAGTGCGCGTTACTTGAACACTGAAGCTTTCTTT
CASSARYLNTEAFF
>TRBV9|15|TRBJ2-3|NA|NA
TGTGCCAGCAGCGTATTAGAAGCGAGGGGAGATACGCAGTATTTT
CASSVLEARGDTQYF
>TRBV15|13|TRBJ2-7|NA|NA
TGTGCCACCAGCCGGGACCGGACCTACGAGCAGTACTTC
CATSRDRTYEQYF
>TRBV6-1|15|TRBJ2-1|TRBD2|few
TGTGCCAGCAGTGAAATGGCGGGGGGCCACAATGAGCAGTTCTTC
CASSEMAGGHNEQFF
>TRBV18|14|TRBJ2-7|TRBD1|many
TGTGCCAGCTCACCACCTGGGACAGACTACGAGCAGTACTTC
CASSPPGTDYEQYF
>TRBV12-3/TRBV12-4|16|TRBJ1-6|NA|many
TGTGCCAGCGCATCGCGCCGAGGGCAGGGAAATTCACCCCTCCACTTT
CASASRRGQGNSPLHF
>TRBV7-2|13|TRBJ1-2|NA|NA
TGTGCCAGCAGCTCACCGGTAGGGGCTGGCTACACCTTC
CASSSPVGAGYTF
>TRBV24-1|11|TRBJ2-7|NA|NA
TGTGCCACCAGTCAGGGCTACGAGCAGTACTTC
CATSQGYEQYF
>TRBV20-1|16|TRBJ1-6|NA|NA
TGCAGTGCTAGAGTCCCATCAGGGGCGCAAAGGTCACCCCTCCACTTT
CSARVPSGAQRSPLHF
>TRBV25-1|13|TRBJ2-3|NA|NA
TGTGCCAGCAGTGAGTCAGGGTCAGATACGCAGTATTTT
CASSESGSDTQYF
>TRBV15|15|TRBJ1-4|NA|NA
TGTGCCACCAGCAGGACATTTGCAACTAATGAAAAACTGTTTTTT
CATSRTFATNEKLFF
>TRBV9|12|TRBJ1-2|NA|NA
TGTGCCAGCTATGGGGAGTCCTATGGCTACACCTTC
CASYGESYGYTF
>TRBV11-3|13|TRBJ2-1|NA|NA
TGTGCCAGCAGCTTAAGAGGGAGGCATGAGCAGTTCTTC
CASSLRGRHEQFF
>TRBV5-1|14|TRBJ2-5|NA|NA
TGCGCCAGCAGCGCCGGGATGCGTGGGGAGACCCAGTACTTC
CASSAGMRGETQYF
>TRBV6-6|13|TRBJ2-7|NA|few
TGTGCCAGCAGCACCGCCCAGGGCTACGAGCAGTACTTC
CASSTAQGYEQYF
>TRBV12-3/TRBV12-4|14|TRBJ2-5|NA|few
TGTGCCAGCAGTCAACGACTACCCGGAGGGACCCAGTACTTC
CASSQRLPGGTQYF
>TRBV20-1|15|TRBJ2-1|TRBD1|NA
TGCAGTGCTGTCCTTTTGGGACAGGGATACAATGAGCAGTTCTTC
CSAVLLGQGYNEQFF
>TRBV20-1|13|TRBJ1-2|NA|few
TGCAGTGCTAGGGAGGGACCTCTCTCGAGCTACACCTTC
CSAREGPLSSYTF
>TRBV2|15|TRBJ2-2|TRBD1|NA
TGTGCCAGCAGCCTAGACAGGGCCAATTCCGGGGAGCTGTTTTTT
CASSLDRANSGELFF
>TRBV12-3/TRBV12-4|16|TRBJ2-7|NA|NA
TGTGCCAGCACCCCAGGTGGACGACCGAGCTCCTACGAGCAGTACTTC
CASTPGGRPSSYEQYF
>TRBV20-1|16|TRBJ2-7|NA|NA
TGCAGTGCAGAGGATGAAAGGGGGGCCAGCTCCTACGAGCAGTACTTC
CSAEDERGASSYEQYF
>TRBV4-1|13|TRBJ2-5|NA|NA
TGCGCCAGCAGCCAAGCTTCGCAAGAGACCCAGTACTTC
CASSQASQETQYF
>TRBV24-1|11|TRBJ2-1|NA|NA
TGTGCCACCAGTGCTCAGGGTGAGCAGTTCTTC
CATSAQGEQFF
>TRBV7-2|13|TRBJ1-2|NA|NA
TGTGCCAGCAGAGTAACGGGACTGGTTGGCTACACCTTC
CASRVTGLVGYTF
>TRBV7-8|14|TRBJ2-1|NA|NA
TGTGCCAGCAGCTTAATAGGAGGGGCCGATGAGCAGTTCTTC
CASSLIGGADEQFF
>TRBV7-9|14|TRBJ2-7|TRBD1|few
TGTGCCAGCAGCTTGACAGGGATGACTGGAGAGCAGTACTTC
CASSLTGMTGEQYF
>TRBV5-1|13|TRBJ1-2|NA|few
TGCGCCAGCAGCATCGACGGGGGGTATCGCTACACCTTC
CASSIDGGYRYTF
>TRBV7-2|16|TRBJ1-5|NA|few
TGTGCCAGCAGCTTAGTTAGTTCCGCAGGAAATCAGCCCCAGCATTTT
CASSLVSSAGNQPQHF
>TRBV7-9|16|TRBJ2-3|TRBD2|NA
TGTGCCAGCAGTCTGAAGACTAGCGGAAGCACAGATACGCAGTATTTT
CASSLKTSGSTDTQYF
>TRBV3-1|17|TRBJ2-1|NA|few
TGTGCCAGCACCGAACTCAAAGGGGGGGCGGTATACAATGAGCAGTTCTTC
CASTELKGGAVYNEQFF
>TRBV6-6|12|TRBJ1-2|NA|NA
TGTGCCAGCTGCCTGGGGGATAGTGGCTACACCTTC
CASCLGDSGYTF
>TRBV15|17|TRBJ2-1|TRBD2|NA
TGTGCCACCAGCAGGACTAGCGGGAGTGGCTCCTACAATGAGCAGTTCTTC
CATSRTSGSGSYNEQFF
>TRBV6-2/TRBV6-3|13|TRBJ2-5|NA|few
TGTGCCAGCAGTTACTCGCTAGACGGGACCCAGTACTTC
CASSYSLDGTQYF
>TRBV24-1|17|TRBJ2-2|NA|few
TGTGCCACCAGTGAGGGTTACGGGACATGGAACACCGGGGAGCTGTTTTTT
CATSEGYGTWNTGELFF
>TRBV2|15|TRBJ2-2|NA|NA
TGTGCCAGCAGACCTGACATATCGAACACCGGGGAGCTGTTTTTT
CASRPDISNTGELFF
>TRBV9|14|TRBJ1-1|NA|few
TGTGCCAGCAGCGTAGAAACAGGCTTCACTGAAGCTTTCTTT
CASSVETGFTEAFF
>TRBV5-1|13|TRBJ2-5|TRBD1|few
TGCGCCAGCAGCAAACAGGGGGAGGAGACCCAGTACTTC
CASSKQGEETQYF
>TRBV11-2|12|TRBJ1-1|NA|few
TGTGCCAGCAGCTTAGTATGGGAGGAAGCTTTCTTT
CASSLVWEEAFF
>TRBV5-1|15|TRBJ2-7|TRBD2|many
TGCGCCAGCAGCTTGGTTACAGCGGGAGTATCCGAGCAGTACTTC
CASSLVTAGVSEQYF
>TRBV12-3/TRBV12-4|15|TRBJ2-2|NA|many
TGTGCCAGCAGTTTATACGGGTCGAACACCGGGGAGCTGTTTTTT
CASSLYGSNTGELFF
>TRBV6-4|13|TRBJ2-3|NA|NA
TGTGCCAGCAGTGACCAGGACACAGATACGCAGTATTTT
CASSDQDTDTQYF
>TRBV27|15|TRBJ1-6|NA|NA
TGTGCCAGCAGTGAGGACAGCCTATATAATTCACCCCTCCACTTT
CASSEDSLYNSPLHF
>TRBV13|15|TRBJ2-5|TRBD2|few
TGTGCCAGCAGCTTAGCGACTAGCGGGAGAGAGACCCAGTACTTC
CASSLATSGRETQYF
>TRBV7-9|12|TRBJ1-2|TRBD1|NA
TGTGCCTTGCAGACAGGGGGATCTGGCTACACCTTC
CALQTGGSGYTF
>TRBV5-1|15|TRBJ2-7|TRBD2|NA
TGCGCCAGCAGCCCTAGTAGCGGGAGCGGCCACGAGCAGTACTTC
CASSPSSGSGHEQYF
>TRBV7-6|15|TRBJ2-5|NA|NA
TGTGCCAGCAGCCCTAAGGAGGGGAACCAAGAGACCCAGTACTTC
CASSPKEGNQETQYF
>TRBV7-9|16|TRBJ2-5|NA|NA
TGTGCCAGCAGCTTAGGATGGAGGGATGTGTGGGAGACCCAGTACTTC
CASSLGWRDVWETQYF
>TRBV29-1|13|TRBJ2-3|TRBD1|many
TGCAGCGTTCCGCACAGGGGGCCAGATACGCAGTATTTT
CSVPHRGPDTQYF
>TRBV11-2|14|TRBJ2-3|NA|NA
TGTGCCAGCAGCTGGGGATGGGAGCGGGATACGCAGTATTTT
CASSWGWERDTQYF
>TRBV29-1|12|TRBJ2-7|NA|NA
TGCAGCGTTGAAGAGAACACGGGCGAGCAGTACTTC
CSVEENTGEQYF
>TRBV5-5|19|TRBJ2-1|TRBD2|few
TGTGCCAGCAGCTTGCGAGGGGGACTAGCCCACCGCAATTCCAATGAGCAGTTCTTC
CASSLRGGLAHRNSNEQFF
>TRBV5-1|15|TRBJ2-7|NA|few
TGCGCCAGCAGCTTGGATCCCTCAGGGGCAACCGAGCAGTACTTC
CASSLDPSGATEQYF
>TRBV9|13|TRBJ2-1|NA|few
TGTGCCAGCAGCGTAGTAGGAGAAATTGAGCAGTTCTTC
CASSVVGEIEQFF